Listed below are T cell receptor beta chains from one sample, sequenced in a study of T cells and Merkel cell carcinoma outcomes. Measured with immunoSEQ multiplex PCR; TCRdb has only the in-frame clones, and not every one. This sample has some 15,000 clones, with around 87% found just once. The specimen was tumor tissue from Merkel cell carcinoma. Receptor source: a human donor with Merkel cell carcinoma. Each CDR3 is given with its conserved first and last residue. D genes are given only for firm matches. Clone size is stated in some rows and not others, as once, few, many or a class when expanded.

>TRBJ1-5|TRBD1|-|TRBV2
TGTGCCACCGGGACAGTCCGGGGCAATCAGCCCCAGCATTTT
CATGTVRGNQPQHF
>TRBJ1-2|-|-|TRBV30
TGTGCCTGGAGTGTGGGCTCCGGATACCTTTATGGCTACACCTTC
CAWSVGSGYLYGYTF
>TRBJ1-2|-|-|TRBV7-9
TGTGCCAGCAGCTCCCACGTTACAGGGCGGTATGGCTACACCTTC
CASSSHVTGRYGYTF
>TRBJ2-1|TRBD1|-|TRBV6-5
TGTGCCAGCAATCTCGACAGGGGCGATGAGCAGTTCTTC
CASNLDRGDEQFF
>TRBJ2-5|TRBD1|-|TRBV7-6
TGTGCCAGCAGCTTCCAGGGGGCGCGGACGTCAGAGACCCAGTACTTC
CASSFQGARTSETQYF
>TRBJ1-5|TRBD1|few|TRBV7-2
TGTGCCAGCAGCACCCGACAGGGGGGTCAGCCCCAGCATTTT
CASSTRQGGQPQHF
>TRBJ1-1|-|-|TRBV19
TGTGCCAGTAGTGGGGATTTCTCCATGAACACTGAAGCTTTCTTT
CASSGDFSMNTEAFF
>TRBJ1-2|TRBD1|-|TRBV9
TGTGCCAGCGGGACAGTATCTAACTATGGCTACACCTTC
CASGTVSNYGYTF
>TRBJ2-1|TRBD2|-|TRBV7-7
TGTGCTAGCAGCCGACTAGCGGGGGAGGATGAGCAGTTCTTC
CASSRLAGEDEQFF
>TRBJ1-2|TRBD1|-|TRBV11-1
TGTGCCAGCAGCCCGGGACAGGGGGATGGCTACACCTTC
CASSPGQGDGYTF
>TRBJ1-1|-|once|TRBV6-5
TGTGCCAGCAGGACAACTAGGAACACTGAAGCTTTCTTT
CASRTTRNTEAFF
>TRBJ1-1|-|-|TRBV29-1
TGCAGCGTTGGGGCCTCCATGAACACTGAAGCTTTCTTT
CSVGASMNTEAFF
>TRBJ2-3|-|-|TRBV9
TGTGCCAGCAGCCAGACCGACGGAAGCACAGATACGCAGTATTTT
CASSQTDGSTDTQYF
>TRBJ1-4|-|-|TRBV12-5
TGTGCTAGTGGGCCGGTCGGCATAAGACATACTAATGAAAAACTGTTTTTT
CASGPVGIRHTNEKLFF
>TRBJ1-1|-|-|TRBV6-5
TGTGCCACCGATCCCGGGACATGGCCTGAAGCTTTCTTT
CATDPGTWPEAFF
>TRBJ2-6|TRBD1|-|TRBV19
TGTGCCAGTAACGACAGGGCTGGGGCCAACGTCCTGACTTTC
CASNDRAGANVLTF
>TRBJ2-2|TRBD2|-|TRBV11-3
TGTGCCAGCAGCTTGGGGGACTACGGGGAGCTGTTTTTT
CASSLGDYGELFF
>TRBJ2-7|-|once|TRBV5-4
TGTGCCAGCAGCTTCAGGGCTTCCAGTGAGCAGTACTTC
CASSFRASSEQYF
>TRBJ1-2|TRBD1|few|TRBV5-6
TGTGCCAGCAGCTTCTCGGGGACAGGTTATGGCTACACCTTC
CASSFSGTGYGYTF
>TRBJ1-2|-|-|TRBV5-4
TGTGCCAGCAGCCGTGACACCCAATATGGCTACACCTTC
CASSRDTQYGYTF